The 8 T cell receptor beta chains below were found in one sample sequenced in a study of identical twins. TCRdb recomputed calls from the 5' RACE reads with MiXCR, one row per CDR3 protein. The table lists 540,000 or so distinct CDR3 sequences, more than 20% of them singletons. This sample also belongs to another study, concerning yellow fever vaccine responses in identical twins.

The sample was CD4+ T cells sorted from blood. Source of these receptors: a woman aged 18 to 35 in good health.

The chain combines TRBV10-2 with TRBJ2-2; no reliable D call. Germline lookup yields CDR1 WSHSY and CDR2 SAAADI. V lost 8 bases, J lost 0 bases, and 7 bases lay in between. The CDR3 sequence is 13 residues long. CDR3 in amino acids: CASGSANTGELFF. Written as DNA, the CDR3 is TGCGCCAGCGGAAGCGCGAACACCGGGGAGCTGTTTTTT.

V usage is TRBV4-2 and J usage is TRBJ1-5; TRBD1 matches 11 bases. Germline V gene sequence: CDR1 LGHNA, CDR2 YNFKEQ. The CDR3 length is 14 residues. The V segment lost 1 base and the J segment 11 bases; nucleotides outside the gene matches: 4. CDR3 residues: CASSQAGTGGAQHF. The CDR3, as DNA: TGTGCCAGCAGCCAAGCTGGGACAGGGGGGGCCCAGCATTTT.

The chain has TRBV12-3 or TRBV12-4 and TRBJ2-1, with unresolved D. V lost 7 bases to trimming and J lost 6 bases, with 7 bases between them. The CDR3 is made up of 11 amino acids. The CDR3 region has the DNA TGTGCCAGCACCCTGGGCAATGAGCAGTTCTTC. This sequence encodes CASTLGNEQFF.

There are a few counts of this clonotype. The chain combines TRBV7-3 with TRBJ2-1; 11 bases align to TRBD2. From germline, CDR1 is SGHTA and CDR2 FQGTGA. This CDR3 has 16 residues. V was pared by 5 bases and J by 4 bases, with 7 bases of the junction left unmatched. The DNA of the CDR3 is TGTGCCAGCAGCCTATATAGCGGGAGGGCATACAATGAGCAGTTCTTC. Its translation is CASSLYSGRAYNEQFF.

This chain connects TRBV11-2 to TRBJ2-1; 13 bases map to TRBD2. The CDR3 is 18 amino acids. Trimming removed 4 bases from V and 4 bases from J; junction bases left unmatched: 10. Germline loops: CDR1 SGHAT, CDR2 FQNNGV. The DNA for the CDR3 is TGTGCCAGCAGCTCCGGACTAGCGGGAGTAGAGGGTTACAATGAGCAGTTCTTC. This codes for CASSSGLAGVEGYNEQFF.

The sample holds a few counts of this clonotype. The V gene is TRBV20-1, the J gene TRBJ2-5, with 8 bases identical to TRBD2. V shed 1 base, J shed 3 bases, and the junction held 13 bases outside the gene matches. The CDR3 is 17 residues long. Germline loops: CDR1 DFQATT, CDR2 SNEGSKA (reference sequence). The CDR3 reads CSARALSIGGVKETQYF. In DNA form, the CDR3 reads TGCAGTGCTAGAGCCCTGAGCATCGGGGGGGTAAAAGAGACCCAGTACTTC.

Only one count was recorded for this clonotype. The chain uses TRBV19 and TRBJ1-4, with D unclear. This CDR3 region has 11 residues. Germline values: CDR1 LNHDA, CDR2 SQIVND (reference sequence). V lost 5 bases to trimming and J lost 9 bases, with 7 bases between them. The CDR3 region has the DNA TGTGCCAGTAGTTCAACTAAAAAACTGTTTTTT. Amino acid sequence: CASSSTKKLFF.

The rearrangement joins TRBV5-5 to TRBJ2-7, with D tentatively TRBD2 (5 bases). The CDR3 spans 15 residues. The ends were cut back, 0 bases at V and 6 bases at J, with 16 bases in the middle. Germline V lookup: CDR1 SGHKS, CDR2 YYEKEE (reference sequence). CDR3 DNA: TGTGCCAGCAGCTTGGAAGTGACTATTAGGCGCGAGCAGTACTTC. Encoded protein: CASSLEVTIRREQYF.